This T cell receptor (beta chain) stems from a study of breast tumors, draining lymph nodes, adjacent tissues. TCRdb processed the multiplex PCR reads anew with MiXCR; each CDR3 protein has one entry. The table has tens of thousands of distinct CDR3 sequences, about 21% seen once. The CDR3 extends over 15 amino acids. Germline values: CDR1 SNHLY, CDR2 FYNNEI. The V gene end was trimmed by 5 bases and the J gene end by 5 bases; junction bases not matched to a gene: 4. In this sample, this clonotype turned up a few times. Its antigen remains unidentified. The lymph nodes were axillary draining lymph nodes from breast cancer patients. Study-wide points: Data only fit, rather than demonstrated, lymph node origin of most tumor T cells. Most tumor T cells seemingly derive from lymph node, then expand in tumor. Tumor and nontumor repertoires were significantly more similar in luminal-like than in basal-like breast cancer. Tumor TCR diversity was below lymph nodes but above nontumor tissue.

The source material was axillary lymph node tissue. This receptor was obtained from a female donor with breast cancer. Some clones in this sample may be carry-over from other donors' samples. The gene calls are TRBV2 and TRBJ2-2; 11 bases agree with TRBD2. In DNA, the CDR3 is TGTGCCAGCAGTCAACTAGCGGGAGTGACCGGGGAGCTGTTTTTT. This translates into CASSQLAGVTGELFF.